Following are 20 T cell receptor beta chains from one sample sequenced in a study of OX40 agonist ivuxolimab in advanced cancers. Repertoires were generated with immunoSEQ multiplex PCR, while TCRdb's copy carries only in-frame clones and drops some. The table has about 67,000 clones, almost 85% seen once; the top ten hold approximately 5.1%. Sequencing was performed on CD4+ or CD8+ T cells sorted from blood, taken in a trial of the OX40 agonist ivuxolimab. Every receptor here comes from an adult with an advanced solid tumor such as melanoma, head and neck, liver or kidney cancer.

The chain links TRBV7-8 to TRBJ1-5; possibly TRBD1 for D (6 bases). V dropped 5 bases and J dropped 6 bases, with 20 bases sitting between them. Germline V gene sequence: CDR1 SGHVS, CDR2 FQNEAQ. CDR3 length: 16 residues. As DNA, the CDR3 is TGTGCCAGCAGCCCAAAGAGGACAGTTAACGGTCAGCCCCAGCATTTT. Translated: CASSPKRTVNGQPQHF.

This sequence joins TRBV14 and TRBJ2-1, with 7 bases fitting TRBD2. The CDR3 is 16 residues long. Germline CDR1 reads SGHDN; CDR2 reads FVKESK. The J segment lost 8 bases and the V segment lost 0 bases, leaving 10 bases of the junction unmatched. The CDR3 DNA follows: TGTGCCAGCAGCCAAGAACCCATCGGGGGGAGATATGAGCAGTTCTTC. Its protein is CASSQEPIGGRYEQFF.

The chain carries TRBV10-3 and TRBJ1-2; D possibly corresponds to TRBD1 (6 bases). CDR1 ENHRY and CDR2 SYGVKD come from the germline V gene. The V end was cut by 10 bases, the J end by 6 bases, with 15 bases between. The CDR3 contains 12 residues. The CDR3 reads CATAPGEHGYTF. The DNA for the CDR3 is TGTGCCACCGCGCCAGGGGAGCATGGCTACACCTTC.

The sample holds one count of this clone. The rearrangement links TRBV4-3 to TRBJ2-3, with 10 nucleotides matching TRBD2. The CDR3 sequence is 16 residues long. Germline V gene data show CDR1 as LGHNA and CDR2 as YSLEER. Trimming removed 4 bases from V and 2 bases from J; junction bases left unmatched: 6. As DNA, the CDR3 is TGCGCCAGCAGCCCAGGACTAGCGGAGTACACAGATACGCAGTATTTT. This sequence encodes CASSPGLAEYTDTQYF.

This chain connects TRBV6-1 to TRBJ2-1; TRBD2 matches 11 bases. The CDR3 contains 16 residues. Germline V gene data show CDR1 as MNHNS and CDR2 as SASEGT. V dropped 4 bases and J dropped 7; count of bases not matched to a gene: 9. As DNA, the CDR3 is TGTGCCAGCAGTGTCCCCACTAGCGGGAGTACAAATGAGCAGTTCTTC. It specifies CASSVPTSGSTNEQFF.

The chain employs TRBV7-9 and TRBJ2-7; D could derive from TRBD1 or TRBD2 (5 bases each). This CDR3 contains 14 residues. Trimming took off 0 bases at V and 6 bases at J, with 12 bases between the two ends. Germline CDR1 reads SEHNR; CDR2 reads FQNEAQ (reference sequence). The CDR3 DNA reads as TGTGCCAGCAGCTTAGCGGGCGCAGGGACCGAGCAGTACTTC. The encoded protein is CASSLAGAGTEQYF.

The rearrangement uses TRBV6-5 and TRBJ2-7; perhaps TRBD1 as D (6 bases). CDR1 is MNHEY, CDR2 SVGAGI, per germline. V shed 4 bases and J shed 7 bases, with 17 bases lying between them. CDR3 size: 14 residues. The CDR3 DNA reads TGTGCCAGCAGTTCCCGGGACACCTCGTTGGAGCAGTACTTC. It encodes CASSSRDTSLEQYF.

This chain joins TRBV6-6 and TRBJ2-5; D perhaps matches TRBD2 (5 bases). CDR1 MNHNY and CDR2 SVGAGI come from the germline V gene (reference sequence). The CDR3 extends over 12 amino acids. V shed 2 bases and J shed 6 bases, with 7 bases lying between them. CDR3 protein: CASSYGEQTQYF. The CDR3 DNA follows: TGTGCCAGCAGTTACGGGGAGCAGACCCAGTACTTC.

The chain carries TRBV6-6 and TRBJ1-1; D not certain. CDR1 MNHNY and CDR2 SVGAGI come from the germline V gene (reference sequence). V was clipped by 6 bases and J by 5 bases, with 7 bases between them. The length of the CDR3 is 11 residues. CDR3 sequence: CASRSMTEAFF. DNA of the CDR3: TGTGCCAGCAGGTCCATGACTGAAGCTTTCTTT.

The chain is built from TRBV7-6 and TRBJ1-3; D not certain. The CDR3 runs 16 residues. V gave up 2 bases and J gave up 2 bases, with 13 bases separating them. Germline V lookup: CDR1 SGHVS, CDR2 FNYEAQ. For the CDR3, the DNA is TGTGCCAGCAGCTTAAGCGGATCCTGGGCTGGAAACACCATATATTTT. The encoded protein is CASSLSGSWAGNTIYF.

The chain combines TRBV6-5 with TRBJ1-2; TRBD1 matches 9 bases. Per the germline V gene, CDR1 is MNHEY and CDR2 is SVGAGI. The CDR3 runs 13 residues. V shed 6 bases, J shed 7 bases, and the junction held 6 bases outside the gene matches. This chain's CDR3 is CASRLQGAAGYTF. In nucleotides, the CDR3 is TGTGCCAGCAGGCTACAGGGGGCCGCTGGCTACACCTTC.

As DNA, the CDR3 is TGTGCCAGCAGCTTCTCACAGGGAGGCCAAGAGACCCAGTACTTC. Its protein product is CASSFSQGGQETQYF. The rearrangement uses TRBV11-3 and TRBJ2-5; D is tentatively TRBD1 or TRBD2 (6 bases each). Germline loops: CDR1 SGHNT, CDR2 YENEEA. Trimming pared 3 bases from V and 1 base from J, leaving 12 bases between. This CDR3 spans 15 amino acids. Based on the CDR3 plus reference TRBV11-3 and TRBJ2-5, the full variable domain is EAGVVQSPRYKIIEKKQPVAFWCNPISGHNTLYWYLQNLGQGPELLIRYENEEAVDDSQLPKDRFSAERLKGVDSTLKIQPAELGDSAVYLCASSFSQGGQETQYFGPGTRLLVL.

This clone was seen more than once but under ten times. The CDR3 sequence: CASRANHANTGELFF. The CDR3 region has the DNA TGTGCCAGCAGGGCGAACCACGCGAACACCGGGGAGCTGTTTTTT. The chain has TRBV6-5 and TRBJ2-2; D ambiguous. Trimming took 6 bases from V and 0 from J, leaving 11 bases between them. The CDR3 runs 15 residues. The germline gives CDR1 MNHEY, CDR2 SVGAGI.

This rearrangement joins TRBV7-2 to TRBJ2-1; TRBD2 agrees at 11 bases. This CDR3 contains 17 residues. V was pared by 5 bases and J by 3 bases, with 9 bases of the junction left unmatched. Germline V gene sequence: CDR1 SGHTA, CDR2 FQGNSA. As DNA, the CDR3 is TGTGCCAGCAGCCGAATGGCTAGCGGGGGGAACTACAATGAGCAGTTCTTC. Translation: CASSRMASGGNYNEQFF.

V gene TRBV30 combines with J gene TRBJ2-7, with 7 bases lining up with TRBD1. Germline V gene sequence: CDR1 GTSNPN, CDR2 SVGIG (reference sequence). With V trimmed by 2 bases and J by 2 bases, 12 bases remained unmatched. The CDR3 covers 16 residues. CDR3 in DNA: TGTGCCTGGAGTCCCCGACCGACAGGGAAGGCCTACGAGCAGTACTTC. It translates to CAWSPRPTGKAYEQYF.

The chain combines TRBV11-3 with TRBJ2-1; a weak D match, TRBD2 (5 bases). Trimming stripped 8 bases from V and 7 bases from J, with 12 bases between. CDR3 length: 12 amino acids. The germline V gene has CDR1 SGHNT and CDR2 YENEEA. The CDR3 nucleotides are TGTGCCAGCTCCTCGGGCGGGAATGAGCAGTTCTTC. It yields the protein CASSSGGNEQFF. The full variable domain, in which reference TRBV11-3 and TRBJ2-1 provide the parts outside the CDR3, is EAGVVQSPRYKIIEKKQPVAFWCNPISGHNTLYWYLQNLGQGPELLIRYENEEAVDDSQLPKDRFSAERLKGVDSTLKIQPAELGDSAVYLCASSSGGNEQFFGPGTRLTVL.

The chain joins TRBV15 to TRBJ2-7, with D perhaps matching TRBD1 (5 bases). The CDR3 loop spans 16 amino acids. Deletions cut 0 bases from V and 3 bases from J, with 15 bases between. Germline V gene data show CDR1 as LNHNV and CDR2 as YYDKDF (reference sequence). CDR3 protein: CATSRDPLFDSYEQYV. The CDR3 DNA follows: TGTGCCACCAGCAGAGACCCTCTTTTCGACAGCTACGAGCAGTACGTC.

This clone was seen once. The V gene is TRBV4-3, the J gene TRBJ2-6, with D possibly matching TRBD2 (5 bases). CDR1 and CDR2 from the germline V gene are LGHNA and YSLEER. Trimming removed 0 bases at V and 0 bases at J, with 6 bases between. The CDR3 covers 16 residues. The CDR3 DNA is TGCGCCAGCAGCCAAGAGCTAGCCTCTGGGGCCAACGTCCTGACTTTC. The encoded protein is CASSQELASGANVLTF.

The gene calls are TRBV7-9 and TRBJ1-2; 7 bases line up with TRBD1. Germline trimming cut 5 bases from V and 7 bases from J; bases unmatched to any gene: 7. Germline V gene data show CDR1 as SEHNR and CDR2 as FQNEAQ (reference sequence). CDR3 length: 13 residues. Here the CDR3 reads CASSQGQSGGYTF. CDR3 nucleotides: TGTGCCAGCAGCCAGGGACAGTCGGGTGGCTACACCTTC.

V and J are TRBV4-1 and TRBJ2-7; D is possibly TRBD1 (6 bases). This CDR3 spans 15 amino acids. Germline CDR1 is MGHRA and CDR2 is YSYEKL. Trimming cost V 1 base and J 3 bases, with 13 bases left between them. The CDR3 is CASSQAQGGFYEQYV. The CDR3 coding sequence is TGCGCCAGCAGCCAAGCACAGGGTGGATTCTACGAGCAGTACGTC.